The source of this T cell receptor (beta chain) is a study of blood T cell repertoires in COVID-19. Clones were read by immunoSEQ multiplex PCR, and TCRdb kept only the in-frame ones, dropping some. The table lists over 150,000 clones, more than 80% of them singletons. The sample was PBMCs or T cells enriched from blood (not recorded which). This TCR was recovered from a man aged 40-49 years who had recovered from COVID-19.

The CDR3 spells CASSLRTGRSTDTQYF. The CDR3 region has the DNA TGCGCCAGCAGCCTCCGGACAGGGCGGAGCACAGATACGCAGTATTTT. The gene calls are TRBV4-1 and TRBJ2-3, with 8 bases fitting TRBD1. There are 16 residues in the CDR3. CDR1 and CDR2 (germline): MGHRA, YSYEKL. Trimming cost V 4 bases and J 0 bases; bases outside gene matches: 6.